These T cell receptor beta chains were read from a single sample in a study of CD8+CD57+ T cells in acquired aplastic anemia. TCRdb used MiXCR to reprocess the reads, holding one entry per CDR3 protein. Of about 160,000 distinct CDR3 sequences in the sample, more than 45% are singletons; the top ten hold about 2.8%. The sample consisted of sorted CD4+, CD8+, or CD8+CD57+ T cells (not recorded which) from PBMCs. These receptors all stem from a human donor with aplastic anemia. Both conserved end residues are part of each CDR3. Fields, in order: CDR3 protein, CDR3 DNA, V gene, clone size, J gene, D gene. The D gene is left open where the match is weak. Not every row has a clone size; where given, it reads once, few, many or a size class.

CDR3: CASSLGFRRAAEQFF
DNA: TGTGCCAGCAGCTTAGGTTTCAGAAGAGCAGCTGAGCAGTTCTTC
V: TRBV7-2
size: many
J: TRBJ2-1
D: NA

CDR3: CASSIGAVGNSPLHF
DNA: TGTGCCAGTAGTATAGGGGCGGTGGGTAATTCACCCCTCCACTTT
V: TRBV19
size: NA
J: TRBJ1-6
D: NA

CDR3: CASSLITGANTEAFF
DNA: TGTGCCAGCAGCTTGATTACGGGGGCGAACACTGAAGCTTTCTTT
V: TRBV7-9
size: NA
J: TRBJ1-1
D: NA

CDR3: CSARPAGGPEQFF
DNA: TGCAGTGCTAGGCCAGCGGGAGGGCCTGAGCAGTTCTTC
V: TRBV20-1
size: NA
J: TRBJ2-1
D: TRBD2

CDR3: CASSPGQGTYEQYF
DNA: TGTGCCAGTAGCCCGGGACAGGGAACCTACGAGCAGTACTTC
V: TRBV19
size: NA
J: TRBJ2-7
D: TRBD1

CDR3: CASSLYRLSMNTEAFF
DNA: TGTGCCAGCAGCTTATACAGGCTTTCAATGAACACTGAAGCTTTCTTT
V: TRBV5-4
size: NA
J: TRBJ1-1
D: NA

CDR3: CASRKEGLALYEQYF
DNA: TGTGCCAGCAGGAAAGAGGGACTAGCGCTATACGAGCAGTACTTC
V: TRBV6-5
size: many
J: TRBJ2-7
D: TRBD2

CDR3: CASSRGLAGTGNEQFF
DNA: TGCGCCAGCAGCCGGGGACTAGCGGGGACCGGCAATGAGCAGTTCTTC
V: TRBV5-1
size: NA
J: TRBJ2-1
D: TRBD2

CDR3: CASRFAGVSGANVLTF
DNA: TGTGCCAGCCGTTTCGCGGGAGTTTCTGGGGCCAACGTCCTGACTTTC
V: TRBV2
size: many
J: TRBJ2-6
D: TRBD2

CDR3: CAWSEGQGGNTQYF
DNA: TGTGCCTGGAGTGAGGGACAGGGGGGAAATACGCAGTATTTT
V: TRBV30
size: NA
J: TRBJ2-3
D: TRBD1

CDR3: CASKQASTGELFF
DNA: TGTGCCAGCAAACAGGCTAGCACCGGGGAGCTGTTTTTT
V: TRBV11-1
size: many
J: TRBJ2-2
D: NA

CDR3: CASRLILDTGELFF
DNA: TGTGCCAGCAGACTAATCCTCGACACCGGGGAGCTGTTTTTT
V: TRBV7-9
size: NA
J: TRBJ2-2
D: NA

CDR3: CASSELDSPTDTQYF
DNA: TGTGCCAGCAGTGAACTGGACAGCCCCACAGATACGCAGTATTTT
V: TRBV25-1
size: NA
J: TRBJ2-3
D: NA

CDR3: CASSLGDRVRDTEAFF
DNA: TGTGCCAGCAGCTTAGGGGACAGGGTCAGGGACACTGAAGCTTTCTTT
V: TRBV11-1
size: NA
J: TRBJ1-1
D: TRBD1

CDR3: CASSVGASERLDYEQYF
DNA: TGTGCCAGCAGCGTAGGGGCTAGCGAGAGACTAGACTACGAGCAGTACTTC
V: TRBV9
size: many
J: TRBJ2-7
D: NA

CDR3: CASSRTKSEYEQYF
DNA: TGTGCCAGCAGCCGGACCAAGAGTGAATACGAGCAGTACTTC
V: TRBV11-1
size: NA
J: TRBJ2-7
D: NA

CDR3: CSVAGPYEQYF
DNA: TGCAGCGTTGCGGGTCCCTACGAGCAGTACTTC
V: TRBV29-1
size: NA
J: TRBJ2-7
D: NA

CDR3: CASSGFAGSGTGNQPQHF
DNA: TGTGCCAGCAGTGGATTCGCCGGGTCCGGGACAGGGAATCAGCCCCAGCATTTT
V: TRBV25-1
size: many
J: TRBJ1-5
D: TRBD1

CDR3: CSVASNAGAETQYF
DNA: TGCAGCGTTGCGTCTAACGCCGGAGCTGAGACCCAGTACTTC
V: TRBV29-1
size: NA
J: TRBJ2-5
D: NA

CDR3: CASSLGASGMFSYEQYF
DNA: TGTGCCAGCAGCTTAGGAGCCAGCGGGATGTTTTCCTACGAGCAGTACTTC
V: TRBV11-2
size: once
J: TRBJ2-7
D: TRBD2

CDR3: CASNPGGYEQYF
DNA: TGTGCCAGCAACCCGGGGGGTTACGAGCAGTACTTC
V: TRBV7-9
size: once
J: TRBJ2-7
D: TRBD2

CDR3: CASSTRQGRTEAFF
DNA: TGTGCCAGTAGTACAAGACAGGGTAGGACTGAAGCTTTCTTT
V: TRBV19
size: few
J: TRBJ1-1
D: TRBD1

CDR3: CATSPRKGFSTEAFF
DNA: TGTGCCACCAGCCCCAGAAAGGGGTTCAGCACTGAAGCTTTCTTT
V: TRBV15
size: NA
J: TRBJ1-1
D: NA

CDR3: CSVDGADGLYEQFF
DNA: TGCAGCGTTGATGGCGCCGACGGGCTTTATGAGCAGTTCTTC
V: TRBV29-1
size: NA
J: TRBJ2-1
D: NA

CDR3: CASSSGQKEAFF
DNA: TGTGCCAGCAGCTCGGGACAGAAGGAAGCTTTCTTT
V: TRBV7-2
size: many
J: TRBJ1-1
D: TRBD1

CDR3: CASRSRELDTEAFF
DNA: TGTGCCAGCCGCTCCAGGGAGTTGGACACTGAAGCTTTCTTT
V: TRBV3-2
size: many
J: TRBJ1-1
D: NA

CDR3: CASSDLDSSQPQHF
DNA: TGTGCCAGCAGTGATCTGGACAGCAGTCAGCCCCAGCATTTT
V: TRBV25-1
size: NA
J: TRBJ1-5
D: NA

CDR3: CASSEQGANVLTF
DNA: TGTGCCAGCAGCGAACAGGGGGCCAACGTCCTGACTTTC
V: TRBV7-2
size: NA
J: TRBJ2-6
D: NA

CDR3: CASSSQGAGSNYEQYF
DNA: TGTGCCAGTAGTAGCCAGGGGGCAGGCTCAAACTACGAGCAGTACTTC
V: TRBV19
size: NA
J: TRBJ2-7
D: TRBD1

CDR3: CASSSYPKGVEQYF
DNA: TGTGCCAGCAGTTCCTATCCAAAAGGGGTAGAGCAGTACTTC
V: TRBV2
size: few
J: TRBJ2-7
D: NA

CDR3: CSALDRDGPYNEQFF
DNA: TGCAGTGCCCTTGACAGGGATGGGCCTTACAATGAGCAGTTCTTC
V: TRBV20-1
size: NA
J: TRBJ2-1
D: TRBD1

CDR3: CASSRLAGIGNGYTF
DNA: TGTGCCAGCAGCCGTCTAGCGGGCATAGGTAATGGCTACACCTTC
V: TRBV2
size: NA
J: TRBJ1-2
D: NA

CDR3: CASSSRYTGELFF
DNA: TGTGCCAGCAGCTCCCGATACACCGGGGAGCTGTTTTTT
V: TRBV7-3
size: once
J: TRBJ2-2
D: NA

CDR3: CASSERQIYGYTF
DNA: TGTGCCAGCAGTGAGAGACAAATCTATGGCTACACCTTC
V: TRBV7-8
size: NA
J: TRBJ1-2
D: NA

CDR3: CASSVQGLDTGELFF
DNA: TGTGCCAGTAGTGTTCAGGGGTTGGACACCGGGGAGCTGTTTTTT
V: TRBV19
size: many
J: TRBJ2-2
D: NA

CDR3: CASSIGTGPGYEQYF
DNA: TGTGCCAGTAGTATAGGGACGGGGCCGGGCTACGAGCAGTACTTC
V: TRBV19
size: few
J: TRBJ2-7
D: NA

CDR3: CASSQAPAQRGGEEQYF
DNA: TGTGCCAGCAGCCAAGCTCCGGCCCAGCGAGGGGGGGAGGAGCAGTATTTT
V: TRBV14
size: many
J: TRBJ2-3
D: NA

CDR3: CASSAATAAKNIQYF
DNA: TGTGCCAGCAGTGCAGCAACCGCAGCCAAAAACATTCAGTACTTC
V: TRBV6-1
size: NA
J: TRBJ2-4
D: NA

CDR3: CASSQAGGKLFF
DNA: TGTGCCAGCAGCCAGGCCGGAGGAAAACTGTTTTTT
V: TRBV3-1
size: many
J: TRBJ1-4
D: NA

CDR3: CSARGETGYADTQYF
DNA: TGCAGTGCTAGAGGGGAAACAGGGTACGCAGATACGCAGTATTTT
V: TRBV20-1
size: NA
J: TRBJ2-3
D: NA

CDR3: CASSQDRGESPLHF
DNA: TGTGCCAGCAGCCAGGACAGGGGGGAATCACCCCTCCACTTT
V: TRBV2
size: NA
J: TRBJ1-6
D: TRBD1

CDR3: CATSDSLANSYNEQFF
DNA: TGTGCCACCAGTGATTCCCTAGCGAACTCCTACAATGAGCAGTTCTTC
V: TRBV24-1
size: NA
J: TRBJ2-1
D: NA

CDR3: CASTRTGNTEAFF
DNA: TGTGCCAGTACCCGGACAGGGAACACTGAAGCTTTCTTT
V: TRBV19
size: many
J: TRBJ1-1
D: TRBD1

CDR3: CASSPGFGYTF
DNA: TGTGCCAGCAGTCCAGGGTTCGGCTACACCTTC
V: TRBV2
size: few
J: TRBJ1-2
D: NA

CDR3: CASLLRGRDEQYF
DNA: TGTGCCTCCCTGTTGAGGGGGCGAGACGAGCAGTACTTC
V: TRBV30
size: few
J: TRBJ2-7
D: TRBD1

CDR3: CASSLQLQAEAFF
DNA: TGTGCCAGCAGCTTACAATTACAGGCTGAAGCTTTCTTT
V: TRBV7-2
size: many
J: TRBJ1-1
D: NA

CDR3: CTSSSGMGYTF
DNA: TGTACCAGCAGCTCGGGAATGGGCTACACCTTC
V: TRBV7-3
size: NA
J: TRBJ1-2
D: NA

CDR3: CASSILGLAFF
DNA: TGTGCCAGTAGTATTTTGGGGTTGGCTTTCTTT
V: TRBV19
size: many
J: TRBJ1-1
D: NA

CDR3: CSVVEATNEKLFF
DNA: TGCAGCGTTGTTGAGGCAACTAATGAAAAACTGTTTTTT
V: TRBV29-1
size: NA
J: TRBJ1-4
D: NA

CDR3: CASTGPLIHGYTF
DNA: TGTGCCAGCACTGGACCGCTGATACATGGCTACACCTTC
V: TRBV2
size: NA
J: TRBJ1-2
D: NA

CDR3: CSAREGLAGWQGGGQYF
DNA: TGCAGTGCTAGAGAAGGACTAGCGGGATGGCAAGGGGGGGGCCAGTACTTC
V: TRBV20-1
size: many
J: TRBJ2-5
D: TRBD2

CDR3: CATSDPATGDKAFF
DNA: TGTGCCACCAGTGACCCTGCGACGGGTGACAAAGCTTTCTTT
V: TRBV24-1
size: NA
J: TRBJ1-1
D: NA

CDR3: CSATGPISGNTIYF
DNA: TGCAGTGCTACGGGACCGATCTCTGGAAACACCATATATTTT
V: TRBV20-1
size: NA
J: TRBJ1-3
D: NA

CDR3: CSARDTGQETQYF
DNA: TGCAGTGCTAGGGACACCGGGCAAGAGACCCAGTACTTC
V: TRBV20-1
size: many
J: TRBJ2-5
D: NA

CDR3: CASGHPQETQYF
DNA: TGTGCCAGCGGTCACCCACAGGAGACCCAGTACTTC
V: TRBV2
size: few
J: TRBJ2-5
D: NA